Sequencing of this T cell receptor (beta chain) was carried out in a study of Ad26.COV2.S vaccination and SARS-CoV-2 variants. The overall study: Donor was one of the participants in the Ad26.COV2.S arm of the COV1001 trial.

This table comes from immunoSEQ multiplex PCR, and its TCRdb copy is limited to in-frame clones, with some not included. The sample yields roughly 350,000 clones, 80% to 90% seen once. The CDR3 spans 17 residues. The V and J ends lost 0 bases and 0 bases, in that order; junction bases with no gene match: 2. The V gene's germline CDR1 is MDHEN and CDR2 SYDVKM. Treatment described: roughly 20 received Ad26.COV2.S at low or high dose, single or two shots; a few received placebo; per-sample allocation not given. Samples analyzed were those drawn on day 63 after the first vaccine or placebo injection. The chain carries TRBV28 and TRBJ2-3, with 11 bases matching TRBD2. This material consisted of peripheral blood, taken in a trial of Ad26.COV2.S vaccine versus placebo. This TCR came from a person aged 18 to 65 who received the Ad26.COV2.S COVID-19 vaccine or a placebo. In DNA form, the CDR3 reads TGTGCCAGCAGTTTATGGGGACTAGCGGAAAGCACAGATACGCAGTATTTT. Translation: CASSLWGLAESTDTQYF. Full variable domain (remainder filled in from reference TRBV28 and TRBJ2-3): DVKVTQSSRYLVKRTGEKVFLECVQDMDHENMFWYRQDPGLGLRLIYFSYDVKMKEKGDIPEGYSVSREKKERFSLILESASTNQTSMYLCASSLWGLAESTDTQYFGPGTRLTVL.